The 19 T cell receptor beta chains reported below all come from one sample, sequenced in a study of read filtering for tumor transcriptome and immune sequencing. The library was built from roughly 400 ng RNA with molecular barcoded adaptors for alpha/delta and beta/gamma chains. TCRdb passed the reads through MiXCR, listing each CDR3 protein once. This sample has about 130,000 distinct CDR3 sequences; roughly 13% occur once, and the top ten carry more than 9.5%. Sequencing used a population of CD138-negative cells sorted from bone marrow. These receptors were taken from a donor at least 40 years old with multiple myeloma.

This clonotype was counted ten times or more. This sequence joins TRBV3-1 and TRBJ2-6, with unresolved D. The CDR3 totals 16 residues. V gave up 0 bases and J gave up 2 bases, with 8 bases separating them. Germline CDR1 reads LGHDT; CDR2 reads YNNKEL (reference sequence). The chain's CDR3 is CASSQDSPPGANVLTF. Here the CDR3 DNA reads TGTGCCAGCAGCCAAGATAGCCCTCCTGGGGCCAACGTCCTGACTTTC.

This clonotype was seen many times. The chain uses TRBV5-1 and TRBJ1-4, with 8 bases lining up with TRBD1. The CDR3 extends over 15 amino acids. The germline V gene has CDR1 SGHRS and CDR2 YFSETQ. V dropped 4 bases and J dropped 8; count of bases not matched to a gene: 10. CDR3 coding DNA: TGCGCCAGCAGCACCGGACAGGGCCAAGACGAAAAACTGTTTTTT. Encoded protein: CASSTGQGQDEKLFF. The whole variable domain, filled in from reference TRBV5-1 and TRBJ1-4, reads KAGVTQTPRYLIKTRGQQVTLSCSPISGHRSVSWYQQTPGQGLQFLFEYFSETQRNKGNFPGRFSGRQFSNSRSEMNVSTLELGDSALYLCASSTGQGQDEKLFFGSGTQLSVL.

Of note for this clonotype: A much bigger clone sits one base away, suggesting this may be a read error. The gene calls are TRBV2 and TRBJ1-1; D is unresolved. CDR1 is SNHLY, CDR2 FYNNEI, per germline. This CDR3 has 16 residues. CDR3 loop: CASSEALGTRYTVAFF. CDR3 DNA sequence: TGTGCCAGCAGTGAAGCGCTTGGCACCCGCTACACTGTAGCTTTCTTT.

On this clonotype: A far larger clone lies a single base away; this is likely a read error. For the CDR3, the DNA is TGTGCCATCAGTGGACAGGGTGGCTCCTACAATGAGCAGTTCTTC. As protein: CAISGQGGSYNEQFF. This chain links TRBV10-3 with TRBJ2-1; 7 nucleotides align to TRBD1. Germline assignment: CDR1 ENHRY and CDR2 SYGVKD. V lost 4 bases, J lost 0 bases, and 3 bases stayed unmatched. The CDR3 contains 15 residues.

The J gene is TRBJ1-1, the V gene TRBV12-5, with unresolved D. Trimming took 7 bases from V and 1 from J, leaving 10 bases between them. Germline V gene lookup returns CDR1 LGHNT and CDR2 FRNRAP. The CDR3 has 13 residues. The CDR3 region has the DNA TGTGCTAGTGTATCGGCCGCGAACACTGAAGCTTTCTTT. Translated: CASVSAANTEAFF.

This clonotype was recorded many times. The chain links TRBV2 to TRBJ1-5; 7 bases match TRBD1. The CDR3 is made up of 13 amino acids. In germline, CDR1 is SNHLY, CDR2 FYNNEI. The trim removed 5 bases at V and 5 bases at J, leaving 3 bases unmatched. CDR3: CASSQGGYQPQHF. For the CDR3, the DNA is TGTGCCAGCAGTCAGGGGGGATATCAGCCCCAGCATTTT. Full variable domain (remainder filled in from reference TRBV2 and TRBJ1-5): EPEVTQTPSHQVTQMGQEVILRCVPISNHLYFYWYRQILGQKVEFLVSFYNNEISEKSEIFDDQFSVERPDGSNFTLKIRSTKLEDSAMYFCASSQGGYQPQHFGDGTRLSIL.

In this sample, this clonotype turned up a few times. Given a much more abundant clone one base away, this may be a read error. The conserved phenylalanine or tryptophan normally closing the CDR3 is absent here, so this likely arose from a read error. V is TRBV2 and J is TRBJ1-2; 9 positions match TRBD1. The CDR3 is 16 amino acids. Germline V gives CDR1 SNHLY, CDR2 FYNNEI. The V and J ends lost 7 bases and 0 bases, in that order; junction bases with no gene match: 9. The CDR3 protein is CASKFGTGPANYGYTL. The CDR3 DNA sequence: TGTGCCAGCAAATTCGGGACAGGGCCCGCTAACTATGGCTACACCCTC.

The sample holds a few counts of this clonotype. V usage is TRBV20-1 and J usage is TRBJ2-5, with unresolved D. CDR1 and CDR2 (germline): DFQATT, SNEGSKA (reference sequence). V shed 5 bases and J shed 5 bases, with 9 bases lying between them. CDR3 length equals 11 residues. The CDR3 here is CSAAPHETQYF. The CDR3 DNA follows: TGCAGTGCTGCCCCGCATGAGACCCAGTACTTC.

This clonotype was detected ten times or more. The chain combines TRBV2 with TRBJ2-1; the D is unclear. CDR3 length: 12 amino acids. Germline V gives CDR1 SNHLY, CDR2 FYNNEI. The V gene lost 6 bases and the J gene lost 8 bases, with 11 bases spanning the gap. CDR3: CASRQTIYEQFF. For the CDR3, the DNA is TGTGCCAGCAGGCAGACGATTTATGAGCAGTTCTTC.

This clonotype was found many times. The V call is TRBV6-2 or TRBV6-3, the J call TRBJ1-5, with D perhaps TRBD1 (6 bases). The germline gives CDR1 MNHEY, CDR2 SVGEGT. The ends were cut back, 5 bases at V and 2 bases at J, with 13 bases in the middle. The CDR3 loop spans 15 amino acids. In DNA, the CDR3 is TGTGCCAGCAGTGGAGGGGGTGAGGGCAATCAGCCCCAGCATTTT. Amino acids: CASSGGGEGNQPQHF.

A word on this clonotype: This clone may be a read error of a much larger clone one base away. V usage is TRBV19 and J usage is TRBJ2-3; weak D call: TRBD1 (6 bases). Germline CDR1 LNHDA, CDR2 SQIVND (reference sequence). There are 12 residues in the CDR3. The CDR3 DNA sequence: TGTGCCAGTAGTATGGACGGACAGTCGCAGTGTTTT. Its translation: CASSMDGQSQCF.

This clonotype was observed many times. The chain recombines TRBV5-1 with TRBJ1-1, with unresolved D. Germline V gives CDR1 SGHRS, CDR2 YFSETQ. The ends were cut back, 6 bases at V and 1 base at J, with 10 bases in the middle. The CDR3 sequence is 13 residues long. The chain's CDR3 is CASTLSPNTEAFF. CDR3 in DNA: TGCGCCAGCACACTGAGCCCGAACACTGAAGCTTTCTTT.

The CDR3 region is CASSSDYSNQPQHF. The CDR3 DNA sequence: TGTGCCAGCAGCTCCGACTATAGCAATCAGCCCCAGCATTTT. The chain uses TRBV2 and TRBJ1-5; D unresolved. Germline CDR1 reads SNHLY; CDR2 reads FYNNEI. Trimming left V 6 bases short and J 0 bases short, with 9 bases between. This CDR3 is built from 14 residues.

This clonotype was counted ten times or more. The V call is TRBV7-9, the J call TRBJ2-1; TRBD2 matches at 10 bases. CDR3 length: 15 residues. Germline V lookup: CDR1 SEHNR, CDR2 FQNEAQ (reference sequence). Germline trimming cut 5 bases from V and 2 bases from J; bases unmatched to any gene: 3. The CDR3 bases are TGTGCCAGCAGCAAAAGCGGGGGGGCCTACAATGAGCAGTTCTTC. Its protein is CASSKSGGAYNEQFF. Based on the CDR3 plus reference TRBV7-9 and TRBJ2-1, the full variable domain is DTGVSQNPRHKITKRGQNVTFRCDPISEHNRLYWYRQTLGQGPEFLTYFQNEAQLEKSRLLSDRFSAERPKGSFSTLEIQRTEQGDSAMYLCASSKSGGAYNEQFFGPGTRLTVL.

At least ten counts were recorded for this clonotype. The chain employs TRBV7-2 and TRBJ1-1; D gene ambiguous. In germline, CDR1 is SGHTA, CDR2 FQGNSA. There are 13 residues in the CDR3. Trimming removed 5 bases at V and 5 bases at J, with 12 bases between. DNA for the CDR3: TGTGCCAGCAGCCAGGCGTATGGAACTGAAGCTTTCTTT. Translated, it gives CASSQAYGTEAFF. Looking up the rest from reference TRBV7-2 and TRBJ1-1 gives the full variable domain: GAGVSQSPSNKVTEKGKDVELRCDPISGHTALYWYRQSLGQGLEFLIYFQGNSAPDKSGLPSDRFSAERTGGSVSTLTIQRTQQEDSAVYLCASSQAYGTEAFFGQGTRLTVV.

The DNA for the CDR3 is TGTGCCAGCAGAAGTGGGCCAGAGACCCAGTACTTC. Its translation is CASRSGPETQYF. This chain joins TRBV6-2 or TRBV6-3 and TRBJ2-5, with D hard to call. CDR3 size: 12 residues. The V end was cut by 6 bases, the J end by 4 bases, with 9 bases between. Germline loops: CDR1 MNHEY, CDR2 SVGEGT.

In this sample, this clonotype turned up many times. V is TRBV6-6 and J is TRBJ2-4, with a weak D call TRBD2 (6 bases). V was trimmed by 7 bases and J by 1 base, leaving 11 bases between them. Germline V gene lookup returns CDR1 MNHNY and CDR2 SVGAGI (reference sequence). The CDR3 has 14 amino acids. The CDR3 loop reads CASIGGNAKNIQYF. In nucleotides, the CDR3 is TGTGCCAGCATTGGGGGGAATGCCAAAAACATTCAGTACTTC.

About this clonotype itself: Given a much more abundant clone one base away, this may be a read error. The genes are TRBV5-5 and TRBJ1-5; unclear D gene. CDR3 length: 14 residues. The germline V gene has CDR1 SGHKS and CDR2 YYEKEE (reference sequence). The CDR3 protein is CVSSKWEGGQPQHF. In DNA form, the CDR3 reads TGTGTCAGCAGCAAGTGGGAGGGCGGCCAGCCCCAGCATTTT.

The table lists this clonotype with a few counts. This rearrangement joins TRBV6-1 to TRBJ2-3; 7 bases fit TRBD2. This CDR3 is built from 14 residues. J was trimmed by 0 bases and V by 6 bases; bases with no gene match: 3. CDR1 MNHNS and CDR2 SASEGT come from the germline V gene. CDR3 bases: TGTGCCAGCAGGATTAGCGGGAGCACAGATACGCAGTATTTT. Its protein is CASRISGSTDTQYF.